These 17 T cell receptor beta chains came from one sample sequenced in a study of OX40 agonist ivuxolimab in advanced cancers. Clones were read by immunoSEQ multiplex PCR, and TCRdb kept only the in-frame ones, dropping some. The sample lists 50,000 to 65,000 clones, around 85% occurring once. Source: CD4+ or CD8+ T cells sorted from blood, taken in a trial of the OX40 agonist ivuxolimab. Every receptor here comes from an adult with an advanced solid tumor such as melanoma, head and neck, liver or kidney cancer.

This clone was observed a handful of times. This sequence joins TRBV5-1 and TRBJ2-7; perhaps TRBD1 as D (6 bases). Germline lookup yields CDR1 SGHRS and CDR2 YFSETQ. V lost 4 bases and J 2 bases, leaving 22 bases between the germline ends. CDR3 length equals 17 residues. The chain's CDR3 is CASSEGTRPLLPYEQYF. CDR3 DNA: TGCGCCAGCAGCGAAGGGACACGGCCGCTCCTTCCCTACGAGCAGTACTTC.

The chain is built from TRBV5-1 and TRBJ2-1; TRBD1 is a possible D gene (6 bases). CDR1 is SGHRS and CDR2 is YFSETQ in the germline V gene. With 7 bases removed from V and 4 bases from J, the gap between germline ends came to 15 bases. This CDR3 spans 14 amino acids. DNA for the CDR3: TGCGCCAGCGGTGAGGGGGTACGGTACAATGAGCAGTTCTTC. This sequence encodes CASGEGVRYNEQFF.

The V and J genes are TRBV5-8 and TRBJ1-4; possibly TRBD1 for D (6 bases). The CDR3 has 16 residues. CDR1 and CDR2 (germline): SGHTS, YDEGEE. The ends were cut back, 2 bases at V and 10 bases at J, with 21 bases in the middle. The CDR3 DNA is TGTGCCAGCAGCTTCGAGCGCGGGGGGCGAGGAGGAAAACTGTTTTTT. Its translation is CASSFERGGRGGKLFF.

A few counts support this clone. The rearrangement links TRBV6-6 to TRBJ1-1; D ambiguous. Trimming stripped 2 bases from V and 0 bases from J, with 10 bases between. CDR1 and CDR2 from the germline V gene are MNHNY and SVGAGI (reference sequence). The CDR3 runs 15 residues. The CDR3 loop reads CASSYPKGMNTEAFF. For the CDR3, the DNA is TGTGCCAGCAGTTACCCCAAGGGCATGAACACTGAAGCTTTCTTT.

The chain links TRBV7-9 to TRBJ2-3, with D perhaps matching TRBD1 or TRBD2 (6 bases each). Germline-derived CDR1 and CDR2 are SEHNR and FQNEAQ (reference sequence). The ends were cut back, 6 bases at V and 4 bases at J, with 17 bases in the middle. There are 15 residues in the CDR3. CDR3 sequence: CASRDDRRGADTQYF. The DNA for the CDR3 is TGTGCCAGCAGGGACGACAGGAGGGGGGCAGATACGCAGTATTTT.

This CDR3 is CASSFLEESGYTF. The CDR3 DNA sequence: TGCGCCAGCAGCTTTTTGGAGGAATCTGGCTACACCTTC. The chain joins TRBV5-1 to TRBJ1-2; D remains ambiguous. This CDR3 comprises 13 residues. Germline CDR1 SGHRS, CDR2 YFSETQ. The V end lost 2 bases, the J end lost 7 bases, and 12 bases lay between the germline ends.

V is TRBV19 and J is TRBJ2-3; no clear D. V lost 3 bases to trimming and J lost 6 bases, with 4 bases between them. The CDR3 length is 11 residues. CDR1 is LNHDA, CDR2 SQIVND, per germline (reference sequence). The CDR3 sequence is CASSISDTQYF. The DNA of the CDR3 is TGTGCCAGTAGTATCTCTGATACGCAGTATTTT.

This clone showed up just once. The chain uses TRBV7-8 and TRBJ2-7; 8 bases fit TRBD2. The CDR3 extends over 16 amino acids. Germline CDR1 SGHVS, CDR2 FQNEAQ. V shed 1 base, J shed 2 bases, and the junction held 7 bases outside the gene matches. CDR3 amino acids: CASSLEAAGAPYEQYF. The DNA for the CDR3 is TGTGCCAGCAGCTTAGAGGCAGCGGGGGCCCCCTACGAGCAGTACTTC. The full variable domain, in which reference TRBV7-8 and TRBJ2-7 provide the parts outside the CDR3, is GAGVSQSPRYKVAKRGQDVALRCDPISGHVSLFWYQQALGQGPEFLTYFQNEAQLDKSGLPSDRFFAERPEGSVSTLKIQRTQQEDSAVYLCASSLEAAGAPYEQYFGPGTRLTVT.

This chain connects TRBV2 to TRBJ2-7, with D unclear. The V gene lost 5 bases and the J gene lost 5 bases, with 4 bases spanning the gap. This CDR3 region has 10 residues. Germline values: CDR1 SNHLY, CDR2 FYNNEI. Written as DNA, the CDR3 is TGTGCCAGCAGTTGGGACGAGCAGTACTTC. This sequence encodes CASSWDEQYF.

This chain joins TRBV5-1 and TRBJ2-1; TRBD2 matches 8 bases. The CDR3 totals 15 residues. Germline CDR1 is SGHRS and CDR2 is YFSETQ. V trimming: 4 bases; J trimming: 6 bases; junction bases outside the gene matches: 9. CDR3: CASSTDGTSSNEQFF. The DNA of the CDR3 is TGCGCCAGCAGCACCGACGGGACTAGTAGCAATGAGCAGTTCTTC.

The V gene is TRBV13, the J gene TRBJ2-2, with 10 positions matching TRBD2. Germline V gives CDR1 PRHDT, CDR2 FYEKMQ (reference sequence). This CDR3 region has 15 residues. V lost 4 bases, J lost 5 bases, and 4 bases stayed unmatched. In nucleotides, the CDR3 is TGTGCCAGCAGCTCCAGCGGGGGGGCTACCGGGGAGCTGTTTTTT. As protein: CASSSSGGATGELFF.

This chain connects TRBV10-1 to TRBJ2-7, with D maybe TRBD1 (6 bases). The CDR3 extends over 13 amino acids. Per the germline V gene, CDR1 is WNHNN and CDR2 is SYGVQD (reference sequence). Trimming stripped 6 bases from V and 0 bases from J, with 9 bases between. The CDR3 spells CASRGASSYEQYF. As DNA, the CDR3 is TGCGCCAGCAGGGGGGCCTCCTCCTACGAGCAGTACTTC.

V usage is TRBV9 and J usage is TRBJ2-2, with D possibly TRBD2 on 6 matching bases. V was clipped by 1 base and J by 5 bases, with 6 bases between them. The CDR3 has 13 amino acids. Per the germline V gene, CDR1 is SGDLS and CDR2 is YYNGEE. The CDR3 coding sequence is TGTGCCAGCAGCGTAAGCGGGACCGGGGAGCTGTTTTTT. Residues: CASSVSGTGELFF.

This clone is a singleton in its sample. The chain employs TRBV11-2 and TRBJ1-2; D is unresolved. The CDR3 loop spans 14 amino acids. Trimming stripped 5 bases from V and 4 bases from J, with 14 bases between. Looked up from germline, CDR1 is SGHAT and CDR2 is FQNNGV. CDR3 region: CASSPADQIYGYTF. The DNA for the CDR3 is TGTGCCAGCAGCCCGGCAGATCAAATCTATGGCTACACCTTC.

The sample holds a few counts of this clone. The CDR3 here is CAWSRTGNTIYF. CDR3 DNA sequence: TGTGCCTGGAGTCGGACTGGAAACACCATATATTTT. The chain combines TRBV30 with TRBJ1-3; D gene uncertain. Germline V gene sequence: CDR1 GTSNPN, CDR2 SVGIG (reference sequence). Deletions cut 2 bases from V and 2 bases from J, with 4 bases between. The CDR3 consists of 12 residues.

The chain recombines TRBV19 with TRBJ1-2, with D possibly being TRBD1 (5 bases). The CDR3 runs 14 residues. Trimming stripped 3 bases from V and 4 bases from J, with 12 bases between. Per germline, CDR1 LNHDA and CDR2 SQIVND (reference sequence). The CDR3 sequence is CASSIRAGPYGYTF. For the CDR3, the DNA is TGTGCCAGTAGTATTAGGGCAGGGCCCTATGGCTACACCTTC. Full variable domain (rest looked up from reference TRBV19 and TRBJ1-2): DGGITQSPKYLFRKEGQNVTLSCEQNLNHDAMYWYRQDPGQGLRLIYYSQIVNDFQKGDIAEGYSVSREKKESFPLTVTSAQKNPTAFYLCASSIRAGPYGYTFGSGTRLTVV.

The chain joins TRBV7-9 to TRBJ2-3; D is tentatively TRBD1 or TRBD2 (5 bases each). Trimming removed 0 bases from V and 8 bases from J, with 15 bases in between. The CDR3 has 15 residues. Germline V CDR1 and CDR2: SEHNR, FQNEAQ (reference sequence). CDR3 in DNA: TGTGCCAGCAGCTTAGCCGGGACCAACAGTGGTACGCAGTATTTT. Its protein product is CASSLAGTNSGTQYF.